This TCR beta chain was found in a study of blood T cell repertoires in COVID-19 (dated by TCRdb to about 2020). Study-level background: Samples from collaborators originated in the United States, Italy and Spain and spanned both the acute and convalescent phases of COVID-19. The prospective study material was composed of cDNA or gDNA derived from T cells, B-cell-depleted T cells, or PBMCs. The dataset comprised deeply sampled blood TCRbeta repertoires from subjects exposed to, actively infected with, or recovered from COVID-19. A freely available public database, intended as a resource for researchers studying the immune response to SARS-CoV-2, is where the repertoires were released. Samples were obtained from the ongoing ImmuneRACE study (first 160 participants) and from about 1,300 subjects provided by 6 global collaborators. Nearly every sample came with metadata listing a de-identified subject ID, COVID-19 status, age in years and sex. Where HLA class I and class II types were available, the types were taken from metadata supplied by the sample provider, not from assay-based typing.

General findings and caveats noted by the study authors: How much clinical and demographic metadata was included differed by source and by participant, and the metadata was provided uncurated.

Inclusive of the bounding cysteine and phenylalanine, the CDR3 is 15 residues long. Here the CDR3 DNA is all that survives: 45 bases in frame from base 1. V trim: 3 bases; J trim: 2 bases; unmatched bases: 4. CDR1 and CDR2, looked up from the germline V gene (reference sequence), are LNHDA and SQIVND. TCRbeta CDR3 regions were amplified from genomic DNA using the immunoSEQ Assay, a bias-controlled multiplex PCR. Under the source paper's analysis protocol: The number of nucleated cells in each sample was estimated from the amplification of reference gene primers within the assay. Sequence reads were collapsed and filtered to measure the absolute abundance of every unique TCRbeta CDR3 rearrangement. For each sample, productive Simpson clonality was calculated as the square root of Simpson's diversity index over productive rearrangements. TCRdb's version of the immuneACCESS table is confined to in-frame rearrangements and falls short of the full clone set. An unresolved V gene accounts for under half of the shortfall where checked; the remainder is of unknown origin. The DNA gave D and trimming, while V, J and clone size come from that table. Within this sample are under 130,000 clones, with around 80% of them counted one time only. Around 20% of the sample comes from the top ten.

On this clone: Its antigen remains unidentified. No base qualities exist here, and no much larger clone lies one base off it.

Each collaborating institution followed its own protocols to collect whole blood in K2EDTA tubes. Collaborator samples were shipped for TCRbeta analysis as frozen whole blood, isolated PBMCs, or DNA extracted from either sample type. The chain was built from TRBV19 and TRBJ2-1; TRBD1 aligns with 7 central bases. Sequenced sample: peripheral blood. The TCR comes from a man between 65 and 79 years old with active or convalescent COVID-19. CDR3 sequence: CASSMTGSPYNEQFF. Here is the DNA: TGTGCCAGTAGTATGACAGGGTCCCCCTACAATGAGCAGTTCTTC. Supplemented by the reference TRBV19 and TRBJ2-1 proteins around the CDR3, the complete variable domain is DGGITQSPKYLFRKEGQNVTLSCEQNLNHDAMYWYRQDPGQGLRLIYYSQIVNDFQKGDIAEGYSVSREKKESFPLTVTSAQKNPTAFYLCASSMTGSPYNEQFFGPGTRLTVL.